The rows below give T cell receptor beta chains drawn from one sample of a study of response to subunit inactivated influenza vaccine. TCRdb independently ran MiXCR on the RT-PCR reads; one entry per CDR3 protein. The sample holds some 500,000 distinct CDR3 sequences, about 25% seen once. Sample: CD4+ T cells sorted from PBMCs, taken roughly 5 days after vaccination. Receptors originate from a man aged 50 to 59 who received an inactivated influenza vaccine. CDR3s include the opening cysteine and the closing phenylalanine or tryptophan. Each record gives: V gene, clone size, CDR3 length, J gene, D gene, CDR3 protein. The D gene is left open where the match is weak. Some rows mark clone size as missing; the rest say once, few, many or name a class of expanded clone.

v_call: TRBV20-1
clone_size: NA
cdr3_length: 14
j_call: TRBJ2-7
d_call: NA
cdr3_aa: CSASGVTGSYEQYF

v_call: TRBV29-1
clone_size: few
cdr3_length: 13
j_call: TRBJ2-5
d_call: TRBD1
cdr3_aa: CSVTGGGQETQYF

v_call: TRBV5-6
clone_size: NA
cdr3_length: 16
j_call: TRBJ2-3
d_call: NA
cdr3_aa: CASSFVSQIVRDTQYF

v_call: TRBV20-1
clone_size: few
cdr3_length: 14
j_call: TRBJ1-2
d_call: TRBD1
cdr3_aa: CSASLGQGAGGYTF

v_call: TRBV5-6
clone_size: NA
cdr3_length: 16
j_call: TRBJ2-7
d_call: NA
cdr3_aa: CASSLGTDRVSYEQYF

v_call: TRBV6-2/TRBV6-3
clone_size: few
cdr3_length: 16
j_call: TRBJ1-5
d_call: TRBD1
cdr3_aa: CASRTGTDLSNQPQHF

v_call: TRBV6-2/TRBV6-3
clone_size: NA
cdr3_length: 16
j_call: TRBJ1-1
d_call: NA
cdr3_aa: CASSYSISGWNTEAFF

v_call: TRBV6-5
clone_size: few
cdr3_length: 16
j_call: TRBJ1-1
d_call: NA
cdr3_aa: CASSTRSLTGPTEAFF

v_call: TRBV2
clone_size: NA
cdr3_length: 13
j_call: TRBJ2-1
d_call: NA
cdr3_aa: CASSGHRVGEQFF

v_call: TRBV5-1
clone_size: many
cdr3_length: 13
j_call: TRBJ2-3
d_call: NA
cdr3_aa: CASRPAGTDTQYF

v_call: TRBV6-2/TRBV6-3
clone_size: NA
cdr3_length: 13
j_call: TRBJ2-6
d_call: NA
cdr3_aa: CASTGSGANVLTF

v_call: TRBV5-1
clone_size: many
cdr3_length: 15
j_call: TRBJ2-1
d_call: NA
cdr3_aa: CASSLARIANNEQFF

v_call: TRBV7-2
clone_size: few
cdr3_length: 15
j_call: TRBJ2-1
d_call: TRBD2
cdr3_aa: CASSLGAGDFNEQFF

v_call: TRBV6-1
clone_size: few
cdr3_length: 16
j_call: TRBJ2-1
d_call: NA
cdr3_aa: CASSRNRQSAYNEQFF

v_call: TRBV12-3/TRBV12-4
clone_size: NA
cdr3_length: 14
j_call: TRBJ2-7
d_call: NA
cdr3_aa: CASSSRGAPDEQYF

v_call: TRBV10-3
clone_size: few
cdr3_length: 13
j_call: TRBJ2-2
d_call: NA
cdr3_aa: CASKAGATGELFF

v_call: TRBV29-1
clone_size: few
cdr3_length: 14
j_call: TRBJ1-1
d_call: NA
cdr3_aa: CSVERGGRATEAFF

v_call: TRBV5-1
clone_size: NA
cdr3_length: 14
j_call: TRBJ2-7
d_call: TRBD1
cdr3_aa: CASRSGQGSYEQYF

v_call: TRBV14
clone_size: NA
cdr3_length: 14
j_call: TRBJ1-5
d_call: NA
cdr3_aa: CASSPGTSNQPQHF

v_call: TRBV9
clone_size: NA
cdr3_length: 15
j_call: TRBJ2-1
d_call: NA
cdr3_aa: CASSVEGSAYNEQFF

v_call: TRBV3-1
clone_size: NA
cdr3_length: 15
j_call: TRBJ2-4
d_call: NA
cdr3_aa: CASSQENSRVDIQYF

v_call: TRBV6-1
clone_size: few
cdr3_length: 14
j_call: TRBJ2-1
d_call: NA
cdr3_aa: CASSTRTGYNEQFF

v_call: TRBV12-3/TRBV12-4
clone_size: NA
cdr3_length: 14
j_call: TRBJ1-5
d_call: NA
cdr3_aa: CASSLEQGNQPQHF

v_call: TRBV7-2
clone_size: few
cdr3_length: 16
j_call: TRBJ2-1
d_call: NA
cdr3_aa: CASSPLGGGVNTGQFF